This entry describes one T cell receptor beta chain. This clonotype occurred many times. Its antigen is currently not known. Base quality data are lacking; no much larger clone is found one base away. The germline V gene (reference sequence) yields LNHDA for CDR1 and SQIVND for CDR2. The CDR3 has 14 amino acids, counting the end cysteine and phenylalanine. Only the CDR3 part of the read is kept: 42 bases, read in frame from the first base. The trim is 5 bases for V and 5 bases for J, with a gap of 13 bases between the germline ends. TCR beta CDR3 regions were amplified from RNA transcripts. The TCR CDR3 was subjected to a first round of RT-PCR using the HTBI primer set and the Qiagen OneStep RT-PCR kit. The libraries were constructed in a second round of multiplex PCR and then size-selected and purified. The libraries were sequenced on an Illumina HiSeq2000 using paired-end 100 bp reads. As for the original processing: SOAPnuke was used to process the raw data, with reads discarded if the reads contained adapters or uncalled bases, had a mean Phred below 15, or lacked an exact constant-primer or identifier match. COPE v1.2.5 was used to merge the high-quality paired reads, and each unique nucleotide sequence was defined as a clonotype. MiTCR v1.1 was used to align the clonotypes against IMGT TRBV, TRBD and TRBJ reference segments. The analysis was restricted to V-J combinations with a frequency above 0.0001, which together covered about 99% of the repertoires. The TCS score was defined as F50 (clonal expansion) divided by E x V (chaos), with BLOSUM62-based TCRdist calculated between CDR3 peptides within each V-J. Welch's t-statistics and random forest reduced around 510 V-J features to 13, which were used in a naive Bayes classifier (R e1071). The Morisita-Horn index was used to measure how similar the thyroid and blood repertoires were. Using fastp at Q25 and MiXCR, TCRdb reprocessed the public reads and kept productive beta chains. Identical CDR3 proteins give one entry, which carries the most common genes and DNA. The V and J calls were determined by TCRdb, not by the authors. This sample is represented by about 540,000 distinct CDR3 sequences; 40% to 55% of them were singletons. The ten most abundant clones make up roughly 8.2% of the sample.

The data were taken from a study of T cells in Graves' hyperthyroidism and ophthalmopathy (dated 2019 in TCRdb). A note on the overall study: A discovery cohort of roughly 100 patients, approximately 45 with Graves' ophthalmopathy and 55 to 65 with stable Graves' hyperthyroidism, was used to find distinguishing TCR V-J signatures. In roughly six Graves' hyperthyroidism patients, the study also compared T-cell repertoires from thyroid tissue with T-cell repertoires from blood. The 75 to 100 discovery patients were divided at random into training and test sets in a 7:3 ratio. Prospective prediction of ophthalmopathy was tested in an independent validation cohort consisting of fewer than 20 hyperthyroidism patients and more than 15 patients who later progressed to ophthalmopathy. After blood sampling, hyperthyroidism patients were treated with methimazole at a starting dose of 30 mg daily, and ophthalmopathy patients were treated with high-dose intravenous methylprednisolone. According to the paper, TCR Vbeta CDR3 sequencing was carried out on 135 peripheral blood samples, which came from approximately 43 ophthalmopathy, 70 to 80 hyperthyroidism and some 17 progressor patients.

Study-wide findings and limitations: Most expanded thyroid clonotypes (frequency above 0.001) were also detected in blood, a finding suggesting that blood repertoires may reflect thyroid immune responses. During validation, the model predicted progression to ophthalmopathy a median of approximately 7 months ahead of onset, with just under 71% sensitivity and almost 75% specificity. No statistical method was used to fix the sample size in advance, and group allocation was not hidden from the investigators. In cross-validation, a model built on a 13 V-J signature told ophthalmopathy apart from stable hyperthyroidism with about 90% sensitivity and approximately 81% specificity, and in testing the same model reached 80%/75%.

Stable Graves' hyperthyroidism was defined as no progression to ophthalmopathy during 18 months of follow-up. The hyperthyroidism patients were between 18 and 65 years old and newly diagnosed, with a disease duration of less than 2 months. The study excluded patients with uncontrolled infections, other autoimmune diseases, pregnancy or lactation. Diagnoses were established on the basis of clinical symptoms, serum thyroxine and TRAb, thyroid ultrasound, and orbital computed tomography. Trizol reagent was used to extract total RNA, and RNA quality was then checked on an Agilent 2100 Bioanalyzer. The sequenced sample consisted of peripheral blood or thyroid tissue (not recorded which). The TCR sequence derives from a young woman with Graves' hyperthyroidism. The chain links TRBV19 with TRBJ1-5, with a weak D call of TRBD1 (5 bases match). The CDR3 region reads CASSPGRTDQPQHF. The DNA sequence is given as TGTGCCAGTAGTCCGGGACGGACGGATCAGCCCCAGCATTTT.